Here is one T cell receptor beta chain with its context. These data belong to a study of PD-L1 blockade in urothelial cancer. The overall study: Patients had been given 0 to 3 earlier chemotherapy regimens.

The protocol was immunoSEQ multiplex PCR, while the TCRdb copy is restricted to in-frame clones and leaves out a portion. The table includes roughly 63,000 clones, 80% to 90% detected once. Sample time point: pretreatment peripheral blood. CDR1 and CDR2 from the germline V gene are MGHDK and SYGVNS. Between the trimmed V and J ends, which lost 1 base and 4 bases, there was a span of 15 bases. There are 16 residues in the CDR3. This TCR came from a man between 65 and 85 years old with urothelial cancer. This specimen consisted of PBMCs, obtained around atezolizumab (anti-PD-L1) treatment. The chain employs TRBV25-1 and TRBJ2-3; possibly TRBD2 for D (6 bases). In DNA form, the CDR3 reads TGTGCCAGCAGTGAATGGGGAGGCGCAGAGGCAGATACGCAGTATTTT. It codes for CASSEWGGAEADTQYF.